The clone carrying this T cell receptor (beta chain) has just a few counts. This sample is part of a study of blood T cell repertoires in COVID-19. As for the study in general: The United States, Italy and Spain supplied acute and convalescent COVID-19 samples.

V was clipped by 2 bases and J by 9 bases; unmatched bases: 3. The CDR3 runs 12 residues. Germline V gives CDR1 MNHEY, CDR2 SMNVEV (reference sequence). Original analysis: Nucleated cell counts were estimated from reference gene primer amplification. The table came from immunoSEQ multiplex PCR; TCRdb's copy has only in-frame clones and leaves some out. D and trimming come from the DNA, and the V and J calls and clone size come from that table. Of about 240,000 clones listed, 82% are singletons. Source material: peripheral blood. The sequence was collected from a woman in her fifties or sixties with active or convalescent COVID-19. The chain uses TRBV27 and TRBJ1-1, with TRBD1 identical over 7 bases. The CDR3 protein is CASSLTQGQAFF. CDR3 nucleotide sequence: TGTGCCAGCAGTTTAACACAGGGGCAAGCTTTCTTT.